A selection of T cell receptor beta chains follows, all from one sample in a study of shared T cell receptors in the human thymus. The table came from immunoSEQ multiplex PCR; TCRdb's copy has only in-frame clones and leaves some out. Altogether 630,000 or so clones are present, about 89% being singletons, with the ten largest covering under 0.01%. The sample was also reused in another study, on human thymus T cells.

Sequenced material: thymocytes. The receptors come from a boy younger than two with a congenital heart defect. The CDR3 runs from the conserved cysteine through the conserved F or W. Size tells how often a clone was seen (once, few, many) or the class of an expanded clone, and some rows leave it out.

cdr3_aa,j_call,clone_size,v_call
CASCSGRWPYEQYF,TRBJ2-7,NA,TRBV27
CASSEETRSSYEQYF,TRBJ2-7,NA,TRBV6-1
CASSQDREIGEQYF,TRBJ2-7,NA,TRBV4-3
CASSQLAGFYNEQFF,TRBJ2-1,NA,TRBV28
CATSRELWDRKVSYEQYF,TRBJ2-7,NA,TRBV15
CASSSSAGGDSPLHF,TRBJ1-6,NA,TRBV5-6
CASFPLRGNTEAFF,TRBJ1-1,NA,TRBV6-5
CASSEYLAGRGGDEQFF,TRBJ2-1,NA,TRBV25-1
CASGREHKDYEQYF,TRBJ2-7,NA,TRBV2
CARSPTAGVREQFF,TRBJ2-1,once,TRBV5-3
CASLVSTGWDQPQHF,TRBJ1-5,NA,TRBV6-1
CASKPGTEGQPQHF,TRBJ1-5,NA,TRBV6-1
CASSYDDEILARVPQEQFF,TRBJ2-1,NA,TRBV28
CASSHTGTGANVLTF,TRBJ2-6,few,TRBV4-1
CASAIGGDVDYGYTF,TRBJ1-2,NA,TRBV12-5
CASGLPTGSNQPQHF,TRBJ1-5,NA,TRBV12-5
CASSPGDRAAFF,TRBJ1-1,NA,TRBV6-1
CASSPSGVNSYNEQFF,TRBJ2-1,NA,TRBV5-1
CASSPDGDEQYF,TRBJ2-7,few,TRBV19
CASARDSRGHNEQFF,TRBJ2-1,NA,TRBV12-5
CASSQERGPVERKNIQYF,TRBJ2-4,NA,TRBV4-3